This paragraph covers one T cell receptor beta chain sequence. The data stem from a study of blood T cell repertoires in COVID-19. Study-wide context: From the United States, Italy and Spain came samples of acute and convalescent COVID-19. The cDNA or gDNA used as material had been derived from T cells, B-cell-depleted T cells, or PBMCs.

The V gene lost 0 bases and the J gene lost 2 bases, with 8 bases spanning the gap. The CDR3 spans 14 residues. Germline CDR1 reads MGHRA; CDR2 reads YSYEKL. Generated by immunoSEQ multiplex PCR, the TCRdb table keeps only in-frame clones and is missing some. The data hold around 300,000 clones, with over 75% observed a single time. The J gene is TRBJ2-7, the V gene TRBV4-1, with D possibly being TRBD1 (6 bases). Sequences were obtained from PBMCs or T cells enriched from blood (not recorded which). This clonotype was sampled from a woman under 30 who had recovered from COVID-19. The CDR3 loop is CASSQDSGAYEQYF. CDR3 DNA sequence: TGCGCCAGCAGCCAAGATTCAGGGGCCTACGAGCAGTACTTC.